This passage covers 26 T cell receptor beta chains from one sample sequenced in a study of identifying expanded T cells in peripheral blood. Libraries were prepared by immunoSEQ multiplex PCR; TCRdb keeps only in-frame clonotypes and omits some of them. The sample has more than 50,000 clones; under 85% are singletons. Sample: blood. These receptors came from a person aged 18-70 years in good health.

The chain recombines TRBV10-1 with TRBJ2-2; D remains unclear. The CDR3 is 13 amino acids. V gave up 3 bases and J gave up 6 bases, with 8 bases separating them. Germline CDR1 WNHNN, CDR2 SYGVQD (reference sequence). CDR3 sequence (DNA): TGCGCCAGCAGTGACCCCTCGCCCGGGGAGCTGTTTTTT. Its protein is CASSDPSPGELFF.

The gene calls are TRBV7-2 and TRBJ2-4; the D gene is possibly TRBD1 (5 bases). Trimming cost V 5 bases and J 3 bases, with 20 bases left between them. The CDR3 is 17 residues long. Germline CDR1 and CDR2: SGHTA and FQGNSA. This CDR3 is CASSLLLTVKHKNIQYF. The CDR3 DNA sequence: TGTGCCAGCAGCCTACTCCTGACAGTAAAACACAAAAACATTCAGTACTTC.

The chain employs TRBV11-2 and TRBJ2-5; D may be TRBD1 (6 bases). This CDR3 has 13 amino acids. The V and J ends lost 8 bases and 2 bases respectively, with 12 bases between them. In germline, CDR1 is SGHAT, CDR2 FQNNGV. CDR3 DNA sequence: TGTGCCAGCCTGGGGGCTAGTCAAGAGACCCAGTACTTC. It codes for CASLGASQETQYF.

The rearrangement joins TRBV19 to TRBJ1-1; perhaps TRBD1 as D (6 bases). Trimming took 9 bases from V and 10 from J, leaving 21 bases between them. Per germline, CDR1 LNHDA and CDR2 SQIVND (reference sequence). The CDR3 spans 13 residues. The CDR3 DNA is TGTGCCAGGATAACAGACAGGCCGAGGGGAGCTTTCTTT. It specifies CARITDRPRGAFF.

This rearrangement joins TRBV5-1 to TRBJ1-2; D is unresolved. The CDR3 has 13 residues. Looked up from germline, CDR1 is SGHRS and CDR2 is YFSETQ. Trimming took off 0 bases at V and 2 bases at J, with 5 bases between the two ends. Here the CDR3 reads CASSLVGNYGYTF. CDR3 nucleotide sequence: TGCGCCAGCAGCTTGGTAGGCAACTATGGCTACACCTTC.

In its sample, this clone was seen once. The chain has TRBV19 and TRBJ2-1, with D possibly TRBD2 on 5 matching bases. The germline gives CDR1 LNHDA, CDR2 SQIVND (reference sequence). Trimming took 0 bases from V and 6 from J, leaving 6 bases between them. This CDR3 has 13 residues. CDR3 nucleotides: TGTGCCAGTAGTATAGATGCGGGCAATGAGCAGTTCTTC. As protein: CASSIDAGNEQFF.

V is TRBV29-1 and J is TRBJ2-1, with D unclear. This CDR3 has 13 residues. Looked up from germline, CDR1 is SQVTM and CDR2 is ANQGSEA. V was pared by 5 bases and J by 10 bases, with 18 bases between. For the CDR3, the DNA is TGCAGCGTTATCGAAAGGTATACTACGGAGCAGTTCTTC. Its translation: CSVIERYTTEQFF.

The chain has TRBV6-1 and TRBJ1-4; D call uncertain. V was cut by 2 bases and J by 9 bases, with 13 bases left in between. The germline V gene has CDR1 MNHNS and CDR2 SASEGT. The length of the CDR3 is 14 residues. DNA of the CDR3: TGTGCCAGCAGTGAATACTCTTCTGCTAAAAAACTGTTTTTT. Residues: CASSEYSSAKKLFF.

The chain joins TRBV18 to TRBJ1-1, with D hard to call. V lost 2 bases and J lost 9, with 10 bases in between. The CDR3 covers 12 residues. The germline gives CDR1 KGHSH, CDR2 LQKENI. The CDR3 region has the DNA TGTGCCAGCTCACCAACGGAAGGGCAAGCTTTCTTT. Its protein product is CASSPTEGQAFF.

The chain uses TRBV6-5 and TRBJ2-5, with D perhaps matching TRBD2 (5 bases). V was clipped by 8 bases and J by 7 bases, with 17 bases between them. The CDR3 has 13 amino acids. CDR1 is MNHEY, CDR2 SVGAGI, per germline. The CDR3 nucleotides read TGTGCCAGCGGCGGGCTGAGGGTTGGGACCCAGTACTTC. Translated, it gives CASGGLRVGTQYF.

The count of this clone is one. V usage is TRBV19 and J usage is TRBJ1-6, with D unresolved. Germline CDR1 and CDR2: LNHDA and SQIVND (reference sequence). Trimming left V 5 bases short and J 2 bases short, with 10 bases between. CDR3 size: 15 residues. The CDR3 is CASSGGQAYNSPLHF. The DNA for the CDR3 is TGTGCCAGTAGTGGCGGGCAGGCCTATAATTCACCCCTCCACTTT.

The chain couples TRBV6-1 to TRBJ1-2, with D possibly matching TRBD1 (5 bases). Trimming took 5 bases from V and 4 from J, leaving 17 bases between them. This CDR3 has 15 amino acids. The germline V gene has CDR1 MNHNS and CDR2 SASEGT. CDR3: CASSPRRESGYGYTF. CDR3 nucleotides: TGTGCCAGCAGTCCACGCAGGGAGTCGGGCTATGGCTACACCTTC.

The chain recombines TRBV11-3 with TRBJ2-3, with 8 bases identical to TRBD2. Germline trimming cut 4 bases from V and 3 bases from J; bases unmatched to any gene: 3. The CDR3 extends over 14 amino acids. Germline V gene data show CDR1 as SGHNT and CDR2 as YENEEA. DNA for the CDR3: TGTGCCAGCAGCTCCGGGGGGGTTACAGATACGCAGTATTTT. Protein: CASSSGGVTDTQYF.

The CDR3 DNA is TGCAGCGTTGAAGTTACCTCTAACTATGGCTACACCTTC. Its protein is CSVEVTSNYGYTF. The V gene is TRBV29-1, the J gene TRBJ1-2; unclear D gene. Trimming took off 1 base at V and 0 bases at J, with 6 bases between the two ends. Germline-derived CDR1 and CDR2 are SQVTM and ANQGSEA. The CDR3 is 13 amino acids.

In this sample, this clone turned up a few times. This chain joins TRBV18 and TRBJ1-5; D is unresolved. The CDR3 runs 13 residues. Germline CDR1 KGHSH, CDR2 LQKENI. V was shortened by 6 bases and J by 6 bases, with 12 bases between the two germline ends. CDR3 amino acids: CASSPGGGQPQHF. DNA for the CDR3: TGTGCCAGCTCCCCTGGAGGCGGTCAGCCCCAGCATTTT.

This clone was detected once. The genes are TRBV4-3 and TRBJ2-2, with 12 bases identical to TRBD2. Germline CDR1 and CDR2: LGHNA and YSLEER. V trimming: 1 base; J trimming: 6 bases; junction bases outside the gene matches: 9. The CDR3 loop spans 18 amino acids. CDR3 region: CASSQGARLAGVAGELFF. The CDR3, as DNA: TGCGCCAGCAGCCAAGGGGCCCGACTAGCGGGAGTCGCCGGGGAGCTGTTTTTT.

This rearrangement joins TRBV2 to TRBJ2-7, with 13 positions matching TRBD2. The CDR3 covers 17 residues. Losses at the gene ends were 10 bases for V and 2 bases for J; bases not matched to a gene: 14. Looked up from germline, CDR1 is SNHLY and CDR2 is FYNNEI. CDR3 DNA sequence: TGTGCCATCCAAACCCCGGGACTAGCGGGGAGCCCCTACGAGCAGTACTTC. This codes for CAIQTPGLAGSPYEQYF.

This chain joins TRBV11-2 and TRBJ1-1; unclear D gene. Germline V gives CDR1 SGHAT, CDR2 FQNNGV. The V end lost 1 base, the J end lost 1 base, and 4 bases lay between the germline ends. The CDR3 loop spans 13 amino acids. CDR3 sequence reads: CASSLGRNTEAFF. The CDR3 DNA reads TGTGCCAGCAGCTTAGGTAGGAACACTGAAGCTTTCTTT. Filled out from reference TRBV11-2 and TRBJ1-1, the complete variable domain reads EAGVAQSPRYKIIEKRQSVAFWCNPISGHATLYWYQQILGQGPKLLIQFQNNGVVDDSQLPKDRFSAERLKGVDSTLKIQPAKLEDSAVYLCASSLGRNTEAFFGQGTRLTVV.

The table lists this clone with a count of one. The chain joins TRBV6-1 to TRBJ1-3; D remains ambiguous. From germline, CDR1 is MNHNS and CDR2 SASEGT. Between the trimmed V and J ends, which lost 1 base and 3 bases, there was a span of 4 bases. This CDR3 region has 13 residues. The chain's CDR3 is CASSEVGGNTIYF. The CDR3 DNA reads as TGTGCCAGCAGTGAAGTCGGTGGAAACACCATATATTTT.

The chain joins TRBV5-1 to TRBJ2-7, with D perhaps TRBD2 (5 bases). V lost 0 bases, J lost 6 bases, and 34 bases lay in between. This CDR3 spans 21 amino acids. The germline CDR1 and CDR2 sequences are SGHRS and YFSETQ. CDR3 in amino acids: CASSLARGVDAIPHDAPEQYF. In DNA, the CDR3 is TGCGCCAGCAGCTTGGCCCGGGGTGTGGACGCCATTCCCCATGACGCGCCCGAGCAGTACTTC.

This sequence joins TRBV7-9 and TRBJ1-2; D ambiguous. CDR1 is SEHNR, CDR2 FQNEAQ, per germline (reference sequence). Trimming took off 1 base at V and 2 bases at J, with 5 bases between the two ends. There are 13 residues in the CDR3. CDR3 DNA: TGTGCCAGCAGCTTAGGGGTAAACTATGGCTACACCTTC. It is translated as CASSLGVNYGYTF.

The chain employs TRBV5-5 and TRBJ1-3; perhaps TRBD1 as D (6 bases). The CDR3 totals 15 residues. CDR1 is SGHKS, CDR2 YYEKEE, per germline (reference sequence). V lost 5 bases and J lost 4, with 16 bases in between. The CDR3: CASRATGAVGNTIYF. The CDR3 DNA sequence: TGTGCCAGCAGGGCTACGGGGGCTGTCGGAAACACCATATATTTT.

The V gene is TRBV14, the J gene TRBJ1-2, with a tentative D call TRBD1 (5 bases). This CDR3 spans 14 amino acids. The V gene lost 0 bases and the J gene lost 7 bases, with 12 bases spanning the gap. Germline V gives CDR1 SGHDN, CDR2 FVKESK. CDR3 region: CASSQDRRAPGYTF. The CDR3 nucleotides read TGTGCCAGCAGCCAAGATCGCAGGGCGCCTGGCTACACCTTC.

V and J are TRBV7-9 and TRBJ2-7; D is tentatively TRBD1 or TRBD2 (7 bases each). This CDR3 contains 15 residues. The V gene's germline CDR1 is SEHNR and CDR2 FQNEAQ (reference sequence). The V gene lost 4 bases and the J gene lost 6 bases, with 19 bases spanning the gap. CDR3 protein: CASSSYLTGEGEQYF. CDR3 DNA sequence: TGTGCCAGCAGCTCTTACCTTACAGGGGAGGGCGAGCAGTACTTC.

The V and J genes are TRBV2 and TRBJ2-7; D is possibly TRBD1 (6 bases). Germline assignment: CDR1 SNHLY and CDR2 FYNNEI. This CDR3 contains 16 residues. Trimming stripped 3 bases from V and 3 bases from J, with 18 bases between. DNA for the CDR3: TGTGCCAGCAGTGACGTTGGGGGTACAGGGAGCTACGAGCAGTACTTC. Protein sequence: CASSDVGGTGSYEQYF.

The chain employs TRBV19 and TRBJ2-3, with 9 bases lining up with TRBD2. The germline CDR1 and CDR2 sequences are LNHDA and SQIVND (reference sequence). The trim removed 7 bases at V and 0 bases at J, leaving 5 bases unmatched. This CDR3 comprises 15 residues. The CDR3 DNA reads as TGTGCCAGTAAGCGGGGGGATGTTAGCACAGATACGCAGTATTTT. Translated: CASKRGDVSTDTQYF.